Below, one T cell receptor beta chain is given with its context. This sample was included in a study of blood T cell repertoires in COVID-19. Study-wide context: Sources were T cells, B-cell-depleted T cells, or PBMCs; the material itself was cDNA or gDNA.

Authors' methods: Amplification from reference gene primers served as the basis for estimated nucleated cell counts. The protocol was immunoSEQ multiplex PCR, while the TCRdb copy is restricted to in-frame clones and leaves out a portion. Clone size and V and J calls were adopted from that table, with D and trimming inferred from the DNA. The sample has roughly 200,000 clones; approximately 80% are singletons. The germline V and J ends were trimmed by 6 bases and 3 bases, with 5 bases remaining between them. CDR3 length: 11 residues. In germline, CDR1 is ENHRY, CDR2 SYGVKD. V usage is TRBV10-3 and J usage is TRBJ1-1; D is undetermined. Sequenced: peripheral blood. The clonotype was recovered from a man over 45 who had recovered from COVID-19. The CDR3 bases are TGTGCCATCAGCCGGGACACTGAAGCTTTCTTT. As protein: CAISRDTEAFF.